The T cell receptor (beta chain) under discussion was sequenced for a study of a mutant IDH1 vaccine in newly diagnosed glioma. Sequenced by immunoSEQ multiplex PCR; TCRdb stores in-frame clones only, minus some. This table has 25,000 or so clones, 80% to 85% appearing once. V lost 6 bases, J lost 0 bases, and 8 bases stayed unmatched. Germline CDR1 and CDR2: MDHEN and SYDVKM. The CDR3 loop spans 16 amino acids. Time point: week 47, end of study. Every vaccination contained 300 ug of the mutant IDH1 20-mer peptide and was paired with topical imiquimod. Worth noting for this clone: As yet, its antigen is unknown.

The gene calls are TRBV28 and TRBJ1-5; TRBD1 agrees at 7 bases. Sequencing used PBMCs, obtained from a glioma patient whose treatment included an IDH1 peptide vaccine. This TCR was recovered from a man aged 40-49 years with glioma. The CDR3 spells CASSPFRGDSNQPQHF. CDR3 nucleotides: TGTGCCAGCAGCCCTTTCAGGGGGGATAGCAATCAGCCCCAGCATTTT.